This passage covers 5 T cell receptor beta chains from one sample sequenced in a study of T cell responses to AZD1222 COVID-19 vaccine. The assay was immunoSEQ multiplex PCR, and TCRdb's table has in-frame clones only and misses some. The sample has 98,000 or so clones; approximately 89% are singletons. The sequencing here drew on peripheral blood, taken on day 0 of MenACWY control vaccination. These receptors came from an adult in good health.

This clone was observed once. The chain is built from TRBV25-1 and TRBJ1-2; D remains unclear. CDR1 MGHDK and CDR2 SYGVNS come from the germline V gene. This CDR3 is built from 15 residues. V lost 1 base, J lost 2 bases, and 11 bases lay in between. DNA of the CDR3: TGTGCCAGCAGTGAATTTGGGTACCGCAACTATGGCTACACCTTC. This codes for CASSEFGYRNYGYTF.

V usage is TRBV27 and J usage is TRBJ2-7; no firm D call. CDR1 MNHEY and CDR2 SMNVEV come from the germline V gene (reference sequence). The CDR3 totals 14 residues. The V and J ends lost 0 bases and 3 bases respectively, with 9 bases between them. The CDR3 spells CASSLSGNGYEQYF. CDR3 nucleotides: TGTGCCAGCAGTTTATCAGGGAACGGCTACGAGCAGTACTTC.

V and J are TRBV7-9 and TRBJ2-5; the D call may be TRBD1 or TRBD2 (6 bases each). V lost 0 bases and J 5 bases, leaving 10 bases between the germline ends. The CDR3 loop spans 14 amino acids. Germline V CDR1 and CDR2: SEHNR, FQNEAQ (reference sequence). The CDR3 DNA follows: TGTGCCAGCAGCTTAGCGGGGGGCCCGGAGACCCAGTACTTC. Amino acid sequence: CASSLAGGPETQYF.

V is TRBV4-1 and J is TRBJ1-5, with D possibly TRBD1 on 6 matching bases. The ends were cut back, 0 bases at V and 0 bases at J, with 15 bases in the middle. The CDR3 spans 18 residues. From germline, CDR1 is MGHRA and CDR2 YSYEKL. The DNA for the CDR3 is TGCGCCAGCAGCCAAGAAAATAGGGGGGTAGATAGCAATCAGCCCCAGCATTTT. Translation gives CASSQENRGVDSNQPQHF.

The CDR3 coding sequence is TGTGCCTGGAGTGTACCCCTGGGACTTTTCTTT. Translated: CAWSVPLGLFF. The rearrangement links TRBV30 to TRBJ1-1, with D possibly matching TRBD1 (5 bases). The CDR3 is made up of 11 amino acids. Germline loops: CDR1 GTSNPN, CDR2 SVGIG (reference sequence). V was clipped by 0 bases and J by 13 bases, with 12 bases between them.